These 9 T cell receptor beta chains came from one sample sequenced in a study of CD8 T cells in ankylosing spondylitis. TCRdb processed the 5' RACE reads anew with MiXCR; each CDR3 protein has one entry. The repertoire holds around 250,000 distinct CDR3 sequences, with over 15% as singletons. Sequenced input: blood, either unsorted or a sorted T cell fraction (not recorded which). The receptors stem from a male donor with ankylosing spondylitis or in good health (not recorded which).

V and J are TRBV6-2 or TRBV6-3 and TRBJ2-1; D perhaps matches TRBD2 (6 bases). The CDR3 extends over 15 amino acids. Germline CDR1 MNHEY, CDR2 SVGEGT. V was cut by 4 bases and J by 8 bases, with 18 bases left in between. CDR3 sequence reads: CASSLTSGGHDEQFF. In nucleotides, the CDR3 is TGTGCCAGCAGTTTGACTAGTGGAGGTCACGATGAGCAGTTCTTC.

The chain uses TRBV29-1 and TRBJ2-7; the D gene is possibly TRBD2 (6 bases). CDR3 length: 12 residues. The V end was cut by 3 bases, the J end by 2 bases, with 8 bases between. Looked up from germline, CDR1 is SQVTM and CDR2 is ANQGSEA. The CDR3, as DNA: TGCAGCGTTGAGGGGGGAGCCTACGAGCAGTACTTC. Encoded protein: CSVEGGAYEQYF.

A few counts support this clonotype. The V call is TRBV29-1, the J call TRBJ2-2, with a tentative D call TRBD2 (5 bases). CDR3 length equals 15 residues. Germline assignment: CDR1 SQVTM and CDR2 ANQGSEA. V was cut by 4 bases and J by 3 bases, with 15 bases left in between. Here the CDR3 reads CSVALWEKDTGELFF. The CDR3 DNA is TGCAGCGTTGCTCTCTGGGAGAAGGACACCGGGGAGCTGTTTTTT.

The V gene is TRBV6-2 or TRBV6-3, the J gene TRBJ1-5; D remains ambiguous. This CDR3 has 14 residues. The V and J ends lost 6 bases and 7 bases respectively, with 16 bases between them. Germline V gene lookup returns CDR1 MNHEY and CDR2 SVGEGT. CDR3 residues: CASRSASGGQPQHF. For the CDR3, the DNA is TGTGCCAGCAGAAGCGCGTCCGGAGGGCAGCCCCAGCATTTT.

The chain has TRBV5-1 and TRBJ2-1; 11 bases are shared with TRBD2. This CDR3 region has 18 residues. Germline CDR1 SGHRS, CDR2 YFSETQ. V lost 0 bases and J lost 3; bases outside the gene matches: 8. Written as DNA, the CDR3 is TGCGCCAGCAGCTTGGGTGTACTAGCGGGAGCTGTCTACAATGAGCAGTTCTTC. Protein: CASSLGVLAGAVYNEQFF.

This clonotype was detected only a few times. V usage is TRBV29-1 and J usage is TRBJ2-2; the match to TRBD2 covers 11 bases. Germline CDR1 is SQVTM and CDR2 is ANQGSEA. After removal of 8 bases from V and 3 bases from J, the junction contained 5 bases not matched to a gene. CDR3 size: 14 residues. CDR3 nucleotides: TGCAGCATAATAGCGGGAGGGTACACCGGGGAGCTGTTTTTT. Protein: CSIIAGGYTGELFF.

This clonotype was detected many times. This sequence joins TRBV12-3 or TRBV12-4 and TRBJ1-1; D not resolved. V was clipped by 1 base and J by 7 bases, with 7 bases between them. The CDR3 sequence is 12 residues long. Written as DNA, the CDR3 is TGTGCCAGCAGTTTAGGAGGGTTTGAAGCTTTCTTT. This codes for CASSLGGFEAFF.

Many counts were recorded for this clonotype. This chain connects TRBV5-6 to TRBJ2-2; D remains unclear. The V and J ends lost 0 bases and 1 base respectively, with 4 bases between them. The CDR3 runs 14 residues. Germline V lookup: CDR1 SGHDT, CDR2 YYEEEE. The CDR3 loop is CASSLEGNTGELFF. The CDR3, as DNA: TGTGCCAGCAGCTTGGAAGGGAACACCGGGGAGCTGTTTTTT.

This clonotype was found many times. The chain is built from TRBV4-3 and TRBJ2-5, with D hard to call. The CDR3 extends over 15 amino acids. Trimming shortened V by 1 base and J by 1 base, and 10 bases separated the two germline ends. From germline, CDR1 is LGHNA and CDR2 YSLEER. The CDR3 sequence is CASSQGSQSQETQYF. The CDR3 DNA reads TGCGCCAGCAGCCAAGGCTCTCAGTCCCAAGAGACCCAGTACTTC.